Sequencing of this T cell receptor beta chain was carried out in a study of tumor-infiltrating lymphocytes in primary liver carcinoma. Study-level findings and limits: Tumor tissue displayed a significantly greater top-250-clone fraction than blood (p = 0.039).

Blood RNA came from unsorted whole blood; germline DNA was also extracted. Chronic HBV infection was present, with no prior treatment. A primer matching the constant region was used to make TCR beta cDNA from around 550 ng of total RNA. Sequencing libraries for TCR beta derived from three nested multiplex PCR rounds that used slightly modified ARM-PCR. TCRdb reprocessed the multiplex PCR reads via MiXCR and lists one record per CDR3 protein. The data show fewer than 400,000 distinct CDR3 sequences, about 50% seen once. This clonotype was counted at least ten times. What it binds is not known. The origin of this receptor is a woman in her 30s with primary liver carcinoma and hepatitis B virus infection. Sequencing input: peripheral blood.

The CDR3 region has the DNA TGTGCCAGCACAAGGACACTAGCTACTGGGGCCAACGTCCTGACTTTC. Amino acids: CASTRTLATGANVLTF. The chain has TRBV12-3 or TRBV12-4 and TRBJ2-6, with D perhaps TRBD2 (6 bases). CDR3 length: 16 residues. Trimming removed 7 bases from V and 2 bases from J, with 15 bases in between.